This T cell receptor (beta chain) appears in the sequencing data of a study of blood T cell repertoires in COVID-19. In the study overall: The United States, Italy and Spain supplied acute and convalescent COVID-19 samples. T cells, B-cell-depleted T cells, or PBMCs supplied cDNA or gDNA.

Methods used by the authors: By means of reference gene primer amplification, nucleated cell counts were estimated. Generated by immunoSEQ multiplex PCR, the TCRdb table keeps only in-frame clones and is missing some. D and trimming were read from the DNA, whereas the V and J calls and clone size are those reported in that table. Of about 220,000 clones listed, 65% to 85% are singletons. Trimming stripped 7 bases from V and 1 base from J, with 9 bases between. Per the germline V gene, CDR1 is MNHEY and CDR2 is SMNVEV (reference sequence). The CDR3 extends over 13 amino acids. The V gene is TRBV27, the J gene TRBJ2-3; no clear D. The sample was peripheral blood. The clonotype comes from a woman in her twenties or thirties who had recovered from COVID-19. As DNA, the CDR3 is TGTGCCAGCACCCCCCTAGGCACAGATACGCAGTATTTT. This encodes CASTPLGTDTQYF.